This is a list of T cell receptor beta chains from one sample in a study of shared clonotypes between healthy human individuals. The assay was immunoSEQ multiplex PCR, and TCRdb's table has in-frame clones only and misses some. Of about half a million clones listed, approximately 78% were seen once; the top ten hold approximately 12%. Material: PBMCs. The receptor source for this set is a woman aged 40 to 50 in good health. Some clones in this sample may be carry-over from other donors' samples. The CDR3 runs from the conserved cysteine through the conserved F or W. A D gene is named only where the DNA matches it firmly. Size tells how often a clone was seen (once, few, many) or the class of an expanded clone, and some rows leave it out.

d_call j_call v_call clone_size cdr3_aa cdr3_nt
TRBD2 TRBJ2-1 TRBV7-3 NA CASSLSPWTSGSPEQFF TGTGCCAGCAGCTTAAGTCCGTGGACTAGCGGGAGCCCGGAGCAGTTCTTC
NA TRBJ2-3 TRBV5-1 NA CASSGTTSTDTQYF TGCGCCAGCAGCGGGACAACTAGCACAGATACGCAGTATTTT
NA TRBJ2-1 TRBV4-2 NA CASSQETGANEQFF TGTGCCAGCAGCCAAGAAACCGGGGCCAATGAGCAGTTCTTC
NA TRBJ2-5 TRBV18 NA CASSPRAGGQETQYF TGTGCCAGCTCACCCAGGGCAGGAGGACAAGAGACCCAGTACTTC
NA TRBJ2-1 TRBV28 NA CASSGGAGTLYNEQFF TGTGCCAGCAGTGGAGGGGCCGGAACCCTCTACAATGAGCAGTTCTTC
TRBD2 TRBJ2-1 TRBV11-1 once CASSHRLDGAGVSYNEQFF TGTGCCAGCAGCCACCGGTTAGATGGAGCGGGAGTGAGCTACAATGAGCAGTTCTTC
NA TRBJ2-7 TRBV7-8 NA CASSLGRGGEQYF TGTGCCAGCAGCTTAGGCAGGGGGGGCGAGCAGTACTTC
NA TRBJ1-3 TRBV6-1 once CASSAGRSGNTIYF TGTGCCAGCAGTGCCGGCCGCTCTGGAAACACCATATATTTT
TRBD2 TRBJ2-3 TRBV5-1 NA CASSSDPLAGDEYF TGCGCCAGCAGCTCGGACCCCCTAGCGGGAGATGAATATTTT
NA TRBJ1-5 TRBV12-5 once CASDSLHQPQHF TGTGCTAGTGATTCCCTCCATCAGCCCCAGCATTTT
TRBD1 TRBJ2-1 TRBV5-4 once CASSPLGQGANEQFF TGTGCCAGCAGCCCCCTGGGACAGGGGGCCAATGAGCAGTTCTTC
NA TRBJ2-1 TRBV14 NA CASSQGGGRGNEQFF TGTGCCAGCAGCCAGGGAGGGGGGAGAGGGAATGAGCAGTTCTTC
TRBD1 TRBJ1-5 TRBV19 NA CASSPRWVRRGHSNQPQHF TGTGCCAGTAGCCCGCGGTGGGTTCGCAGGGGGCATAGCAATCAGCCCCAGCATTTT
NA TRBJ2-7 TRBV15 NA CATWRALYEQYF TGTGCCACGTGGAGGGCCCTCTACGAGCAGTACTTC
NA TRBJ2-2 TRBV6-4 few CASSDSPEAGELFF TGTGCCAGCAGTGACTCGCCGGAGGCCGGGGAGCTGTTTTTT
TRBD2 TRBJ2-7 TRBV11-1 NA CASSQGSGHYEQYF TGTGCCAGCAGCCAAGGTAGCGGGCACTACGAGCAGTACTTC